This T cell receptor beta chain was recovered during a study of T cells in lung cancer brain metastases (dated by TCRdb to about 2018). For context, the study as a whole: Most of the roughly 20 patients had a history of tobacco use, with a median of about 36 pack-years. The median interval between acquisition of the primary specimen and acquisition of the brain metastasis specimen was 300 to 350 days. Primary and metastatic specimens both had an average DNA integrity number of 3.5 to 4.5, with no significant difference between the two sites. About 90% of the 20 patients received no interval therapy between primary and metastasis resection. The study compared TCR beta CDR3 repertoires of fully resected primary non-small cell lung cancers with those of paired brain metastases. The cohort included roughly 20 patients who provided around 40 specimens, with each patient contributing one primary lung lesion and one brain metastasis. Of the patients, approximately twelve were female and roughly 9 were male, and their median age at first diagnosis was 45 to 65 years. Overall results and qualifications from the work: In brain metastases, the ten most abundant clones accounted for a significantly larger fraction of the repertoire than in primaries, a finding that suggests clonal expansion. Retrieval of the complete infiltrating T cell repertoire may have been prevented by DNA fragmentation in FFPE samples. Most clones were specific to a single lesion, and overlap between paired lesions was limited (mean Morisita index around 0.25). Compared with their paired primaries, brain metastases had significantly fewer unique productive clones (median 1540 versus 4551). It was not possible to control for the effects of preoperative corticosteroids on T cell infiltration in brain metastases.

Each sample received about 2.24 to 5.5 ug of genomic DNA as input, and the DNA input was kept equal within each pair of samples. TCR beta libraries were built with the immunoSEQ hsTCRbeta Kit using multiplexed V and J gene primers in two PCR steps. Pooled libraries with positive and negative controls were sequenced on an Illumina MiSeq using a 100-cycle paired-end protocol. The study's processing was this. Raw data were processed by the immunoSEQ vendor into normalized, annotated TCR beta repertoire reports. Richness was counted as unique clones by nucleotide sequence, and total richness was extrapolated with the iChao1 and Efron-Thisted estimators. To characterize and compare the paired lesions, the analysis used Pielou's evenness, Simpson's index, the proportional abundance of the top-ten clones, and the Morisita overlap index. TCRdb re-hosts the immuneACCESS table, in-frame sequences only. Its copies lack some clones; in the studies checked, an unresolved V gene accounts for under half of them, and the cause for the rest is not known. V and J calls and clone size come straight from that table; D and trimming were deduced from the DNA. The table for this sample lists thousands of clones; over 85% of them were counted only once. The ten largest account for roughly 5% of the sample.

Trimming accounts for 5 bases at V and 0 bases at J, while the number of junction bases matched to no gene is 5. CDR1 and CDR2 (SGHRS, YFSETQ) derive from the germline V gene. Measured from the cysteine to the phenylalanine, the CDR3 is 15 residues long. The CDR3 DNA has 45 bases and is translated from base 1. In regard to this clone: Its antigen remains unidentified. Per-base qualities were not stored, and no clone one base away is much larger.

Patients had resection for either synchronous oligometastatic disease or delayed recurrence of a solitary brain metastasis. To avoid including cancers other than NSCLC, any patient with a history of multiple malignancies was excluded. Tumor areas were macrodissected from four to six deparaffinized about 10 um unstained sections, using marked H&E slides as a guide. Every specimen was formalin-fixed and paraffin-embedded (FFPE). The AllPrep DNA/RNA FFPE Kit was used for extraction of genomic DNA. This chain joins TRBV5-1 to TRBJ1-5; TRBD1 fits 7 bases in the junction. This sequence was found in a woman aged 25-40 years with non-small cell lung cancer. The sample consisted of tumor tissue from the primary lung tumor. The sample's cell subset or site label, decoded: primary lung cancer lesion. The CDR3 sequence is CASRQGWGSNQPQHF. The DNA sequence is as follows: TGCGCCAGCAGACAGGGGTGGGGTAGCAATCAGCCCCAGCATTTT.